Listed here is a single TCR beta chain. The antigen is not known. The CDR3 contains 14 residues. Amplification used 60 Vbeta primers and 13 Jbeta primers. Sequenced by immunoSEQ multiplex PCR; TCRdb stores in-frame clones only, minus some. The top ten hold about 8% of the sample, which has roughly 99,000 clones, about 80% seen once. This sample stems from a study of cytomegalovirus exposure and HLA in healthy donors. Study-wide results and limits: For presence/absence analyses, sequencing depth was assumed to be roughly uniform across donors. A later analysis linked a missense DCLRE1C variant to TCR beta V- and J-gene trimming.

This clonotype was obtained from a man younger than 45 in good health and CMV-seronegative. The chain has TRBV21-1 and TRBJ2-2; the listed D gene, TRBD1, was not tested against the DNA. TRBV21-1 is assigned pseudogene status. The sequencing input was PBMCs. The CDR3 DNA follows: TGTGCCAGCAGCACGGACAGGGGCACCGGGGAGCTGTTTTTT. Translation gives CASSTDRGTGELFF.